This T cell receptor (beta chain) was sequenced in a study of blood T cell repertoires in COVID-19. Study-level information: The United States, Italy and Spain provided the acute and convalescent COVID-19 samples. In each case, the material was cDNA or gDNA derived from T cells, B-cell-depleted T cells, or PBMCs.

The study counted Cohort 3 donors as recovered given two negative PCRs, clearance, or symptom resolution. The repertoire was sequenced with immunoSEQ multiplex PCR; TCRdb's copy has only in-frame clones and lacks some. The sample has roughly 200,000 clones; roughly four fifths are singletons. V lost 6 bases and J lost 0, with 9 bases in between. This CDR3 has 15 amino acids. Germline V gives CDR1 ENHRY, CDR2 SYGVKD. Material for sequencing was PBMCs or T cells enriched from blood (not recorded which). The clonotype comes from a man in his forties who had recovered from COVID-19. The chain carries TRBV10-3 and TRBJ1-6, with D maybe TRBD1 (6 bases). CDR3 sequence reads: CAIRQGFSYNSPLHF. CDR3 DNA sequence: TGTGCCATCAGACAGGGATTCTCCTATAATTCACCCCTCCACTTT.